The next 19 T cell receptor beta chains were all read from a single sample in a study of cytomegalovirus exposure and HLA in healthy donors (dated by TCRdb to 2016 to 2017). The library was produced with the immunoSEQ multiplex PCR assay. For the multiplex PCR, a mixture combining 60 forward primers for TCR Vbeta segments and 13 reverse primers for TCR Jbeta segments was used. The clones in this table, taken by TCRdb from immuneACCESS, are in-frame only. Not every clone is retained; where verified, under half of the shortfall comes from an unresolved V gene, and the cause of the rest is unknown. The sample table holds 120,000 or so clones, of which around 75% were seen once. The leading ten clones occupy under 9.5% of the sample. The sample taken for sequencing was PBMCs. These receptors all come from a woman in her forties or fifties in good health and CMV-seropositive.

The chain recombines TRBV5-1 with TRBJ1-1, with 7 bases matching TRBD1. Germline CDR1 reads SGHRS; CDR2 reads YFSETQ. The CDR3 has 15 residues. V shed 1 base and J 2 bases; nucleotides not matched to a gene: 5. This CDR3 reads CASSLSQGGNTEAFF. CDR3 sequence (DNA): TGCGCCAGCAGCTTGAGCCAGGGGGGTAACACTGAAGCTTTCTTT.

J is TRBJ1-1 and V is TRBV11-2; D is perhaps TRBD1 (5 bases). CDR1 and CDR2 (germline): SGHAT, FQNNGV. The V end lost 5 bases, the J end lost 5 bases, and 18 bases lay between the germline ends. This CDR3 contains 15 residues. In DNA form, the CDR3 reads TGTGCCAGCAGCCTGGGGCCTGGGGTGACGACTGAAGCTTTCTTT. Amino acids: CASSLGPGVTTEAFF.

This clone was observed a handful of times. This sequence joins TRBV7-9 and TRBJ1-2, with D possibly being TRBD1 (6 bases). The CDR3 runs 15 residues. Trimming cost V 7 bases and J 8 bases, with 23 bases left between them. Germline V gene lookup returns CDR1 SEHNR and CDR2 FQNEAQ (reference sequence). The CDR3 is CASNLGSQGKAGYTF. In DNA form, the CDR3 reads TGTGCCAGCAATCTGGGGTCGCAGGGGAAGGCGGGCTACACCTTC.

Worth noting for this clone: An end of the junction differs from the germline gene, which may be a read error. J is TRBJ2-7 and V is TRBV10-3, with TRBD1 matching over 7 bases. Germline CDR1 is ENHRY and CDR2 is SYGVKD. This CDR3 has 14 amino acids. CDR3 in DNA: TGTGCCATCAGTGAGTCGACAGGGCTCGACGAGCAGTGCTTC. It translates to CAISESTGLDEQCF.

V usage is TRBV6-6 and J usage is TRBJ2-1, with TRBD1 matching 7 bases. This CDR3 comprises 15 residues. The trim removed 0 bases at V and 1 base at J, leaving 0 bases unmatched. The germline gives CDR1 MNHNY, CDR2 SVGAGI (reference sequence). CDR3 region: CASSYSTGSYNEQFF. The CDR3, as DNA: TGTGCCAGCAGTTACTCGACAGGGTCCTACAATGAGCAGTTCTTC.

The genes are TRBV14 and TRBJ2-5, with D unresolved. V was trimmed by 1 base and J by 2 bases, leaving 11 bases between them. CDR1 and CDR2 (germline): SGHDN, FVKESK. The CDR3 totals 15 residues. The CDR3: CASSQAVSLQETQYF. The DNA for the CDR3 is TGTGCCAGCAGCCAAGCGGTTAGTCTGCAAGAGACCCAGTACTTC.

V gene TRBV5-1 combines with J gene TRBJ2-3, with TRBD1 matching over 11 bases. This CDR3 has 16 residues. Germline lookup yields CDR1 SGHRS and CDR2 YFSETQ. The ends lost 3 bases at V and 2 bases at J; junction bases unmatched: 5. Here the CDR3 DNA reads TGCGCCAGCAGCTCCACTGGACAGGGGGCCACAGATACGCAGTATTTT. It translates to CASSSTGQGATDTQYF.

The rearrangement links TRBV13 to TRBJ2-2; D may be TRBD1 (5 bases). This CDR3 has 15 amino acids. Trimming pared 5 bases from V and 1 base from J, leaving 11 bases between. CDR1 is PRHDT and CDR2 is FYEKMQ in the germline V gene (reference sequence). The CDR3 bases are TGTGCCAGCAGCCGCATACAGGAGAACACCGGGGAGCTGTTTTTT. Protein sequence: CASSRIQENTGELFF. The complete variable domain, with remaining parts taken from reference TRBV13 and TRBJ2-2, reads AAGVIQSPRHLIKEKRETATLKCYPIPRHDTVYWYQQGPGQDPQFLISFYEKMQSDKGSIPDRFSAQQFSDYHSELNMSSLELGDSALYFCASSRIQENTGELFFGEGSRLTVL.

V usage is TRBV27 and J usage is TRBJ1-5; 9 positions match TRBD1. This CDR3 contains 14 residues. Germline CDR1 is MNHEY and CDR2 is SMNVEV (reference sequence). Losses at the gene ends were 1 base for V and 9 bases for J; bases not matched to a gene: 4. CDR3 region: CASSLWGTGTPQHF. The CDR3 DNA follows: TGTGCCAGCAGTTTATGGGGGACAGGGACGCCCCAGCATTTT.

The V gene is TRBV2, the J gene TRBJ2-7; D is possibly TRBD2 (6 bases). This CDR3 is 15 amino acids long. Germline CDR1 is SNHLY and CDR2 is FYNNEI. V gave up 6 bases and J gave up 3 bases, with 18 bases separating them. This CDR3 reads CASSDPTPGDYEQYF. The DNA of the CDR3 is TGTGCCAGCAGCGACCCTACGCCGGGAGACTACGAGCAGTACTTC.

This chain links TRBV6-5 with TRBJ1-3, with 7 bases aligning to TRBD1. CDR1 is MNHEY and CDR2 is SVGAGI in the germline V gene. CDR3 length equals 15 residues. Trimming at V came to 2 bases and at J to 2 bases, leaving 3 bases not matched to a gene. The CDR3 DNA reads as TGTGCCAGCAGTTACGATAGGGGGCCTGGAAACACCATATATTTT. As protein: CASSYDRGPGNTIYF.

The chain is built from TRBV30 and TRBJ2-3, with 12 bases matching TRBD2. Per germline, CDR1 GTSNPN and CDR2 SVGIG (reference sequence). The CDR3 is made up of 17 amino acids. J was trimmed by 0 bases and V by 2 bases; bases with no gene match: 6. The DNA for the CDR3 is TGTGCCTGGAGTCCCTCTGGACTAGCGGGGAGCACAGATACGCAGTATTTT. This encodes CAWSPSGLAGSTDTQYF.

This chain connects TRBV7-2 to TRBJ2-5, with D possibly TRBD1 on 6 matching bases. The germline V and J ends were trimmed by 0 bases and 1 base, with 9 bases remaining between them. The CDR3 extends over 15 amino acids. Germline CDR1 reads SGHTA; CDR2 reads FQGNSA. The CDR3: CASSLATGTQETQYF. Written as DNA, the CDR3 is TGTGCCAGCAGCTTAGCGACAGGTACCCAAGAGACCCAGTACTTC.

In DNA, the CDR3 is TGTGCCAGCAGCCCCCGAGTGGGGGGGTGGCAAGAGACCCAGTACTTC. Amino acid sequence: CASSPRVGGWQETQYF. This sequence joins TRBV5-6 and TRBJ2-5; 7 bases align to TRBD2. The CDR3 spans 16 residues. The germline V gene encodes CDR1 SGHDT and CDR2 YYEEEE. J was trimmed by 2 bases and V by 4 bases; bases with no gene match: 11.

The chain links TRBV27 to TRBJ1-5; perhaps TRBD1 as D (6 bases). CDR3 length: 13 amino acids. Deletions cut 4 bases from V and 6 bases from J, with 10 bases between. The V gene's germline CDR1 is MNHEY and CDR2 SMNVEV (reference sequence). The CDR3 DNA sequence: TGTGCCAGCAGTTCCTGGGGGCGTCAGCCCCAGCATTTT. It specifies CASSSWGRQPQHF.

CDR3 in DNA: TGTGCCAGCAGCCTGTTAGGGGTTTTACGCACTGAAGCTTTCTTT. Translation: CASSLLGVLRTEAFF. The chain employs TRBV4-2 and TRBJ1-1, with D perhaps matching TRBD1 (5 bases). Germline values: CDR1 LGHNA, CDR2 YNFKEQ. Trimming pared 4 bases from V and 4 bases from J, leaving 16 bases between. The CDR3 is 15 residues long.

This clone was seen only a few times. The chain uses TRBV2 and TRBJ2-1; 8 nucleotides match TRBD2. The CDR3 totals 16 residues. Trimming at V came to 4 bases and at J to 6 bases, leaving 11 bases not matched to a gene. CDR1 SNHLY and CDR2 FYNNEI come from the germline V gene. This chain's CDR3 is CASSAPGLVGVNEQFF. The CDR3 DNA sequence: TGTGCCAGCAGTGCCCCGGGACTAGTTGGAGTCAATGAGCAGTTCTTC.

The chain carries TRBV19 and TRBJ1-2; D possibly corresponds to TRBD1 (6 bases). The CDR3 runs 14 residues. CDR1 is LNHDA and CDR2 is SQIVND in the germline V gene (reference sequence). The V end was cut by 6 bases, the J end by 8 bases, with 19 bases between. CDR3 sequence: CASSPGQSRRGYTF. CDR3 nucleotides: TGTGCCAGTAGCCCCGGACAGTCTCGCCGAGGCTACACCTTC.

This clone has only a few counts. The rearrangement uses TRBV18 and TRBJ2-1; 7 nucleotides line up with TRBD1. The CDR3 runs to 14 residues. The germline V gene encodes CDR1 KGHSH and CDR2 LQKENI. V trimming: 4 bases; J trimming: 4 bases; junction bases outside the gene matches: 4. The CDR3 reads CASSHGTVYNEQFF. DNA of the CDR3: TGTGCCAGCTCACACGGGACAGTTTACAATGAGCAGTTCTTC.